The sequence of this T cell receptor beta chain was determined in a study of neurological immune-mediated disorders. TCRdb re-called the 5' RACE reads through MiXCR, storing one row per CDR3 protein. The sample carries over 40,000 distinct CDR3 sequences, nearly 6.5% recorded once. This clonotype occurred many times. This TCR was recovered from a woman between 35 and 50 years old in good health. The source material was CD4+ T cells from blood.

CDR3 loop: CASSPTRDTQYF. Written as DNA, the CDR3 is TGCGCCAGCAGCCCTACCCGGGATACGCAGTATTTT. The chain carries TRBV5-1 and TRBJ2-3; D is uncertain. Trimming took 4 bases from V and 6 from J, leaving 9 bases between them. From germline, CDR1 is SGHRS and CDR2 YFSETQ. The CDR3 covers 12 residues. Full variable domain (rest looked up from reference TRBV5-1 and TRBJ2-3): KAGVTQTPRYLIKTRGQQVTLSCSPISGHRSVSWYQQTPGQGLQFLFEYFSETQRNKGNFPGRFSGRQFSNSRSEMNVSTLELGDSALYLCASSPTRDTQYFGPGTRLTVL.